This T cell receptor (beta chain) was sequenced in a study of blood T cell repertoires in COVID-19. Study details: Donors in the United States, Italy and Spain gave samples during acute or convalescent COVID-19.

Authors' processing steps: Estimation of nucleated cell counts was performed using reference gene primer amplification. Assay used: immunoSEQ multiplex PCR; TCRdb lists only in-frame clones, some missing. V and J calls and clone size are copied from that table; D and trimming were computed from the DNA. Of under 350,000 clones in the sample, 80% to 90% were seen once. Clinical history reported by participants formed the basis on which cohorts were assigned. CDR3 size: 14 residues. Germline CDR1 reads MNHEY; CDR2 reads SVGAGI. V dropped 6 bases and J dropped 0 bases, with 12 bases sitting between them.

The sequencing sample was made of PBMCs or T cells enriched from blood (not recorded which). The sequence derives from a woman in her thirties or forties with acute COVID-19. This sequence joins TRBV6-5 and TRBJ2-7; D perhaps matches TRBD2 (5 bases). CDR3 nucleotide sequence: TGTGCCAGCAGGCAAAAACTAGGCTCCTACGAGCAGTACTTC. Its protein product is CASRQKLGSYEQYF.